The TCR beta chain described here comes from a study of T cells expressing NK-cell markers. The study's findings and limits: Over 5 donors carried dominant NKG2C+ clonotypes that made up about 1.0-7.0% of their CD8+ T cells. In four donors, dominant clonotypes made up roughly 28.3-65% of CD3+CD56-NKG2C+ cells.

It was by 5'RACE template switching with UMIs that TCR beta cDNA was made. With the 5' RACE reads reprocessed, TCRdb shows one record per CDR3 protein and no DNA. The sample table includes 130,000 to 150,000 distinct CDR3 sequences. There are 14 residues in the CDR3. The V gene's germline CDR1 is LNHDA and CDR2 SQIVND (reference sequence). Turning to this clonotype: No antigen is known for it.

Sequenced sample: blood T cells: a sorted CD56 or NKG2C T cell subset, CD4+ or CD8+ T cells, or bulk PBMC T cells (not recorded which). This chain links TRBV19 with TRBJ1-5. The clonotype was recovered from a man between 18 and 29 years old in good health. This chain's CDR3 is CASSLSGPNQPQHF.